The next 11 T cell receptor beta chains were all read from a single sample in a study of T cell repertoires in cytomegalovirus infection. In TCRdb, the reads were re-called with MiXCR into one record per CDR3 protein. Of 97,000 or so distinct CDR3 sequences listed, about 15% are singletons. Sequenced: PBMCs. The receptors come from a human donor in good health (CMV status not recorded). Some clones in this sample may be carry-over from other donors' samples.

This clonotype appeared many times. The chain joins TRBV12-3 or TRBV12-4 to TRBJ1-1; 11 nucleotides line up with TRBD1. The V segment lost 4 bases and the J segment 7 bases; nucleotides outside the gene matches: 5. The CDR3 is 14 residues long. The CDR3 sequence: CASSSTGTGGEAFF. The CDR3 region has the DNA TGTGCCAGCAGTTCTACTGGGACAGGGGGTGAAGCTTTCTTT.

There are many counts of this clonotype. CDR3 sequence (DNA): TGTGCCAGCAGCCAATTACAGGGGGCCAATGGCTACACCTTC. Translation gives CASSQLQGANGYTF. The chain recombines TRBV7-2 with TRBJ1-2; 9 bases map to TRBD1. This CDR3 is built from 14 residues. Germline-derived CDR1 and CDR2 are SGHTA and FQGNSA. The trim removed 5 bases at V and 6 bases at J, leaving 7 bases unmatched.

This clonotype was observed a few times. This chain uses TRBV15 with TRBJ2-5, with 11 bases matching TRBD1. The ends lost 5 bases at V and 4 bases at J; junction bases unmatched: 6. This CDR3 comprises 15 residues. The V gene's germline CDR1 is LNHNV and CDR2 YYDKDF (reference sequence). The CDR3 here is CATSQRTGGSETQYF. CDR3 DNA: TGTGCCACCAGCCAAAGGACAGGGGGCTCAGAGACCCAGTACTTC.

In its sample, this clonotype was seen many times. The chain employs TRBV7-2 and TRBJ2-3; D is possibly TRBD2 (6 bases). Germline V gene lookup returns CDR1 SGHTA and CDR2 FQGNSA. The CDR3 loop spans 15 amino acids. Deletions cut 3 bases from V and 4 bases from J, with 14 bases between. The CDR3 region has the DNA TGTGCCAGCAGCTTTAGGCCCGGGGAGGCAGATACGCAGTATTTT. Translation gives CASSFRPGEADTQYF.

This clonotype was seen many times. The chain links TRBV7-2 to TRBJ2-2; possibly TRBD1 for D (5 bases). V was clipped by 2 bases and J by 5 bases, with 12 bases between them. The CDR3 contains 15 residues. Germline CDR1 reads SGHTA; CDR2 reads FQGNSA. The CDR3: CASSLFPGLTGELFF. The CDR3 coding sequence is TGTGCCAGCAGCTTATTTCCAGGGCTTACCGGGGAGCTGTTTTTT.

The table lists this clonotype with a count of one. V and J are TRBV6-2 or TRBV6-3 and TRBJ2-1, with 7 positions matching TRBD1. Germline V gene data show CDR1 as MNHEY and CDR2 as SVGEGT. The ends lost 7 bases at V and 9 bases at J; junction bases unmatched: 9. CDR3 length: 13 amino acids. The CDR3 bases are TGTGCCAGCACCCAAGACAGGGATGCTGAGCAGTTCTTC. Translation: CASTQDRDAEQFF.

The chain couples TRBV5-1 to TRBJ2-1, with TRBD2 identical over 7 bases. CDR1 is SGHRS, CDR2 YFSETQ, per germline. V trimming: 7 bases; J trimming: 0 bases; junction bases outside the gene matches: 4. The CDR3 sequence is 14 residues long. CDR3 bases: TGCGCCAGCCAGAGGGACTACTCCTACAATGAGCAGTTCTTC. It is translated as CASQRDYSYNEQFF.

There are many counts of this clonotype. The chain carries TRBV7-2 and TRBJ2-3; no reliable D call. Germline V gene sequence: CDR1 SGHTA, CDR2 FQGNSA. The CDR3 covers 14 residues. Trimming took off 8 bases at V and 1 base at J, with 13 bases between the two ends. CDR3 DNA: TGTGCCAGCGCCCCTACCATGGGCACAGATACGCAGTATTTT. It is translated as CASAPTMGTDTQYF.

This clonotype has ten or more counts. V usage is TRBV11-3 and J usage is TRBJ1-5; TRBD1 matches at 8 bases. Germline-derived CDR1 and CDR2 are SGHNT and YENEEA. Trimming cost V 0 bases and J 8 bases; bases outside gene matches: 9. The CDR3 runs 16 residues. The DNA for the CDR3 is TGTGCCAGCAGCTTAGAGGGGGCAGGGGGCGGGGAGCCCCAGCATTTT. It is translated as CASSLEGAGGGEPQHF. Using reference TRBV11-3 and TRBJ1-5 for the parts outside the CDR3, the full variable domain is EAGVVQSPRYKIIEKKQPVAFWCNPISGHNTLYWYLQNLGQGPELLIRYENEEAVDDSQLPKDRFSAERLKGVDSTLKIQPAELGDSAVYLCASSLEGAGGGEPQHFGDGTRLSIL.

This clonotype was picked up a small number of times. V and J are TRBV20-1 and TRBJ1-2; no clear D. V was cut by 6 bases and J by 4 bases, with 18 bases left in between. This CDR3 is built from 14 residues. Germline CDR1 reads DFQATT; CDR2 reads SNEGSKA (reference sequence). The CDR3 DNA follows: TGCAGTGCCCAAAAGCCCGGTTTGGTCTATGGCTACACCTTC. Its protein is CSAQKPGLVYGYTF.

V is TRBV20-1 and J is TRBJ2-4; 9 positions match TRBD1. From germline, CDR1 is DFQATT and CDR2 SNEGSKA (reference sequence). The CDR3 sequence is 17 residues long. Unmatched junction bases numbered 17, after V lost 6 bases and J lost 5 bases. This chain's CDR3 is CSAPGTGKNHAENIQYF. The CDR3 DNA sequence: TGCAGTGCACCCGGGACAGGGAAAAACCACGCTGAAAACATTCAGTACTTC.